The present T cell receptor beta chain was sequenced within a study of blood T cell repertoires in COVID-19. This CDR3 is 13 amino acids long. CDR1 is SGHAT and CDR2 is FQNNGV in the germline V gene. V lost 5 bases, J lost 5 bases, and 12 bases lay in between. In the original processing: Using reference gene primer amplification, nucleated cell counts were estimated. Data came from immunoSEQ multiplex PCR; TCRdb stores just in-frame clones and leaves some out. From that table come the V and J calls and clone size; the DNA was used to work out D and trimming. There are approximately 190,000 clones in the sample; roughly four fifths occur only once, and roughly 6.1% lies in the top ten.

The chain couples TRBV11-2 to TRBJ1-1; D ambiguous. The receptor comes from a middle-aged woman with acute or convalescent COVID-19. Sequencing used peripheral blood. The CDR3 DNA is TGTGCCAGCAGCATCTCCCCGGTTACTGAAGCTTTCTTT. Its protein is CASSISPVTEAFF.